This T cell receptor beta chain emerged from a study of control samples from healthy donors and cancer patients. The CDR3 loop spans 15 amino acids. CDR1 is SGHDT, CDR2 YYEEEE, per germline. Trimming left V 2 bases short and J 6 bases short, with 14 bases between. Produced via immunoSEQ multiplex PCR; TCRdb's table is partial and in-frame only. This sample yields approximately 110,000 clones, of which over 75% are seen a single time; 4.4% belongs to the top ten. The chain carries TRBV5-6 and TRBJ2-2; tentative D call: TRBD2 (6 bases). The clonotype comes from a human donor in good health. The donor label of this sample is uncertain. The sequenced sample was blood. The CDR3 loop reads CASSFPTWGAGELFF. The DNA for the CDR3 is TGTGCCAGCAGCTTCCCTACATGGGGGGCCGGGGAGCTGTTTTTT.